Below, one TCR beta chain is given with its context. The antigen it recognizes is unknown. Within one base of it there is no much larger clone, and no base qualities were kept. Relative to germline, V is missing 3 bases and J is missing 7 bases, with 12 bases of the junction outside any gene match. The CDR3 holds 15 amino acids from the cysteine to the phenylalanine. Just the 45-base CDR3 DNA is kept, in frame starting at base 1. For CDR1 and CDR2, the germline V gene lists KGHSH and LQKENI. Libraries were prepared through the immunoSEQ multiplex PCR assay. Adaptive Biotechnologies (Seattle, WA) carried out genomic DNA extraction, TRB sequencing and normalization. Per the authors' processing: To compute clonality, the Shannon entropy of productive TRB sequences was normalized by log2 of unique productive sequences and then subtracted from one. KLL-specific clonotypes in tumors were identified by matching TCRbeta CDR3 amino acid sequences with those from each patient's tetramer-sorted sample. What TCRdb holds here is the immuneACCESS table cut down to in-frame rearrangements. Part of the clones is not present; checked against another copy, under half of the missing clones reflect an unresolved V gene, and the others are unexplained. V and J calls and clone size are copied from that table; D and trimming were computed from the DNA. The sample profile shows about 25,000 clones; nearly 90% of them were found once. The ten largest clones capture about 2.9% of the sample.

All patients' tumors stained robustly positive for Merkel cell polyomavirus Large T antigen by immunohistochemistry. The study included roughly twelve Merkel cell carcinoma patients who had robust KLL-tetramer+ populations, above 0.04% of CD8+ T cells, in blood and/or cultured TIL. All patients were Caucasian, with a median age of approximately 60 years and a range of roughly 45 to 85 years. Lymph node tumors were analyzed for patients with unknown primaries who presented with nodal disease, or when insufficient primary tissue was available. The entry originates in a study of tumor-infiltrating T cells and Merkel cell polyomavirus (TCRdb year 2017). Looking at the study overall: In Merkel cell carcinoma patients, the study examined CD8+ T cells specific for the Merkel cell polyomavirus KLL epitope. The therapies patients received were varied and non-standardized, including chemotherapy, radiation and immunotherapies. Varying disease stages were represented at patient presentation, and patients were followed for a median of 2.7 years (range 1.1 to 6.0 years). In 14 to 15 samples, KLL-tetramer-sorted cells taken from blood or tumor-infiltrating lymphocytes underwent TRB sequencing, as did some eleven matched whole-tumor samples. Across the study, one tumor sample was a frozen nodal tumor digest and one was a flash-frozen core biopsy of a metastasis. Most whole-tumor samples were obtained as 25-micron curls cut from formalin-fixed, paraffin-embedded tissue blocks. Broader findings and caveats from the paper: KLL-specific TRB repertoires were diverse and largely private, with only one public clonotype among some 400 unique sequences, shared by two patients. A significant MCC-specific survival advantage (P = 0.0051) was associated with tumors having more unique KLL-specific clonotypes (roughly 5-108 vs 0-3). Significantly improved MCC-specific survival was associated with a higher fraction of KLL-specific T cells within tumors (roughly 1.9-20% versus about 0-0.15%). The small sample size of the study (n = 12 patients) is a limitation. Only a single viral epitope was studied, so T cells against other Merkel cell polyomavirus epitopes were not captured.

Specimen: lymph node tissue. This chain joins TRBV18 to TRBJ2-7, and 7 junction bases match TRBD2. This sequence originates from a man aged 45-65 years with Merkel cell carcinoma. CDR3 reads: CASSPFESGNGEQYF. The nucleotide sequence is TGTGCCAGCTCACCCTTCGAGAGCGGGAACGGAGAGCAGTACTTC.